One and the same sample provided the 3 T cell receptor beta chains below, sequenced in a study of T cell repertoires in cytomegalovirus infection. One entry per CDR3 protein results from TCRdb running MiXCR on the reads. The profile shows about half a million distinct CDR3 sequences, 42% of them singletons. The antigens these receptors bind are not known. Here the sequenced sample was cultured PBMCs, taken from culture after CMV antigen stimulation. The receptors come from a human donor in good health (CMV status not recorded). Some clones in this sample may be carry-over from other donors' samples.

The chain combines TRBV5-1 with TRBJ2-7; D remains ambiguous. V lost 0 bases, J lost 3 bases, and 10 bases lay in between. This CDR3 spans 14 amino acids. Germline lookup yields CDR1 SGHRS and CDR2 YFSETQ. Written as DNA, the CDR3 is TGCGCCAGCAGCTTGGCCGGGCAGATCTACGAGCAGTACTTC. Translation gives CASSLAGQIYEQYF.

The chain is built from TRBV6-8 and TRBJ2-1; D tentatively fits TRBD1 or TRBD2 (6 bases each). Germline V gene data show CDR1 as MNHGY and CDR2 as SAAAGT. The CDR3 runs 15 residues. V dropped 6 bases and J dropped 3 bases, with 15 bases sitting between them. The DNA for the CDR3 is TGTGCCAGCAGACGGTGGGGGGCGAGCTACAATGAGCAGTTCTTC. The encoded protein is CASRRWGASYNEQFF.

The chain recombines TRBV14 with TRBJ1-2; perhaps TRBD1 as D (5 bases). The length of the CDR3 is 17 residues. Trimming pared 2 bases from V and 2 bases from J, leaving 18 bases between. Germline V gene lookup returns CDR1 SGHDN and CDR2 FVKESK. CDR3 nucleotides: TGTGCCAGCAGCCAAAGGTGGGGCAGGCAAACAAACTATGGCTACACCTTC. Translation: CASSQRWGRQTNYGYTF.